This T cell receptor (beta chain) was found in a study of blood T cells in healthy people across ages. V lost 6 bases to trimming and J lost 4 bases; unmatched junction nucleotides: 4. Germline-derived CDR1 and CDR2 are SNHLY and FYNNEI. The CDR3 runs to 13 residues. Next came a second PCR, run for about 7 to 12 cycles, which used a sample-barcoded 5' primer along with a J-beta primer mix. Every cDNA was tagged by a template-switch adaptor with 12 random nucleotides. One entry per CDR3 protein results from TCRdb running MiXCR on the 5' RACE reads. The sample holds about 670,000 distinct CDR3 sequences; less than 45% are singletons and the top ten take roughly 30%.

V is TRBV2 and J is TRBJ2-5, with 8 bases lining up with TRBD2. The source is a man older than 75 in good health. Specimen: blood. Written as DNA, the CDR3 is TGTGCCAGCAGAAGTCTAGCGGGAGAGACCCAGTACTTC. It encodes CASRSLAGETQYF.